These 32 T cell receptor beta chains share one sample of origin, sequenced in a study of blood T cell repertoires in COVID-19. The method was immunoSEQ multiplex PCR; TCRdb's version includes in-frame clones alone and lacks a portion of them. Of some 380,000 clones in the sample, 90% were seen once. The sample consisted of peripheral blood. The receptors derive from a young man with active or convalescent COVID-19.

The rearrangement joins TRBV6-5 to TRBJ1-3, with a weak D call TRBD1 (6 bases). Trimming shortened V by 6 bases and J by 3 bases, and 15 bases separated the two germline ends. Germline V gene lookup returns CDR1 MNHEY and CDR2 SVGAGI. This CDR3 spans 15 amino acids. CDR3 bases: TGTGCCAGCAGACTCCAGGGGTTCTATGGAAACACCATATATTTT. Translating gives CASRLQGFYGNTIYF.

This clone was observed a few times. The V gene is TRBV6-5, the J gene TRBJ1-4; no reliable D call. The CDR3 runs to 15 residues. CDR1 MNHEY and CDR2 SVGAGI come from the germline V gene. The CDR3 region has the DNA TGTGCAAGCGGACTCTTCTACGGGACTAATGAAAAACTGTTTTTT. It yields the protein CASGLFYGTNEKLFF.

The chain carries TRBV11-2 and TRBJ2-7; D unresolved. Germline-derived CDR1 and CDR2 are SGHAT and FQNNGV. The CDR3 sequence is 17 residues long. V lost 1 base to trimming and J lost 0 bases, with 16 bases between them. This CDR3 is CASSLVHSGFSSYEQYF. The CDR3 DNA reads TGTGCCAGCAGCTTAGTGCACTCCGGGTTTAGCTCCTACGAGCAGTACTTC. Supplemented by reference TRBV11-2 and TRBJ2-7, the full variable domain reads EAGVAQSPRYKIIEKRQSVAFWCNPISGHATLYWYQQILGQGPKLLIQFQNNGVVDDSQLPKDRFSAERLKGVDSTLKIQPAKLEDSAVYLCASSLVHSGFSSYEQYFGPGTRLTVT.

CDR3 in amino acids: CASSLDHGQGNTIYF. As DNA, the CDR3 is TGCGCCAGCAGCTTGGACCACGGACAGGGAAACACCATATATTTT. The chain combines TRBV5-1 with TRBJ1-3; a possible D gene is TRBD1 (6 bases). The germline V and J ends were trimmed by 0 bases and 4 bases, with 11 bases remaining between them. The CDR3 totals 15 residues. Germline values: CDR1 SGHRS, CDR2 YFSETQ. The whole variable domain, remainder taken from reference TRBV5-1 and TRBJ1-3, is KAGVTQTPRYLIKTRGQQVTLSCSPISGHRSVSWYQQTPGQGLQFLFEYFSETQRNKGNFPGRFSGRQFSNSRSEMNVSTLELGDSALYLCASSLDHGQGNTIYFGEGSWLTVV.

This clone was detected once. The chain combines TRBV27 with TRBJ1-2; TRBD1 matches 8 bases. Losses at the gene ends were 7 bases for V and 3 bases for J; bases not matched to a gene: 13. The CDR3 is 16 amino acids. The germline gives CDR1 MNHEY, CDR2 SMNVEV (reference sequence). CDR3 nucleotide sequence: TGTGCCAGCACTTTTGTTGGCAGGGGGCATGACTATGGCTACACCTTC. Translating gives CASTFVGRGHDYGYTF.

This clone occurred once. CDR3 region: CASRGVRSSYNSPLHF. CDR3 nucleotides: TGTGCCAGTAGAGGGGTCCGGAGCTCCTATAATTCACCCCTCCACTTT. This rearrangement joins TRBV19 to TRBJ1-6, with a tentative D call TRBD1 (5 bases). Germline V gene data show CDR1 as LNHDA and CDR2 as SQIVND (reference sequence). The CDR3 is 16 residues long. The V and J ends lost 6 bases and 0 bases respectively, with 12 bases between them.

The chain has TRBV5-4 and TRBJ2-7; 7 bases agree with TRBD1. Germline values: CDR1 SGHNT, CDR2 YYREEE (reference sequence). Trimming took 4 bases from V and 5 from J; bases not matched to a gene: 9. This CDR3 region has 14 residues. CDR3 residues: CASSPPTGKHEQYF. CDR3 in DNA: TGTGCCAGCAGCCCTCCGACAGGGAAACACGAGCAGTACTTC.

The V and J genes are TRBV7-2 and TRBJ2-7; D is perhaps TRBD2 (6 bases). The CDR3 consists of 14 residues. The V end was cut by 4 bases, the J end by 3 bases, with 13 bases between. Per germline, CDR1 SGHTA and CDR2 FQGNSA. The CDR3 protein is CASSSRELNYEQYF. The CDR3, as DNA: TGTGCCAGCAGCTCCCGGGAGCTAAACTACGAGCAGTACTTC.

The rearrangement joins TRBV18 to TRBJ2-1; 8 bases line up with TRBD1. V trimming: 5 bases; J trimming: 5 bases; junction bases outside the gene matches: 5. CDR3 size: 14 residues. Germline V gene data show CDR1 as KGHSH and CDR2 as LQKENI. CDR3 residues: CASSRQGFDNEQFF. In DNA form, the CDR3 reads TGTGCCAGCTCAAGACAGGGGTTCGACAATGAGCAGTTCTTC.

The rearrangement uses TRBV19 and TRBJ1-3, with D tentatively TRBD1 (6 bases). The CDR3 has 14 amino acids. Per the germline V gene, CDR1 is LNHDA and CDR2 is SQIVND (reference sequence). V was shortened by 10 bases and J by 3 bases, with 16 bases between the two germline ends. CDR3 residues: CATRDKANGNTIYF. For the CDR3, the DNA is TGTGCCACCCGGGACAAAGCCAATGGAAACACCATATATTTT.

There are a few counts of this clone. CDR3 protein: CASSFHYSEPLSGNTIYF. CDR3 DNA: TGTGCCAGCAGTTTCCATTACAGTGAACCCCTAAGTGGAAACACCATATATTTT. The V call is TRBV27, the J call TRBJ1-3; no firm D call. Germline V CDR1 and CDR2: MNHEY, SMNVEV (reference sequence). CDR3 size: 18 residues. The V end lost 3 bases, the J end lost 3 bases, and 21 bases lay between the germline ends.

The chain links TRBV27 to TRBJ2-1; 9 bases match TRBD2. V lost 1 base, J lost 8 bases, and 9 bases stayed unmatched. CDR1 MNHEY and CDR2 SMNVEV come from the germline V gene (reference sequence). This CDR3 has 16 amino acids. For the CDR3, the DNA is TGTGCCAGCAGTTTATGGTTAGCGGGAGTGGGGGATGAGCAGTTCTTC. Protein: CASSLWLAGVGDEQFF.

This clone was found once. The chain combines TRBV5-4 with TRBJ2-2, with D perhaps TRBD2 (6 bases). From germline, CDR1 is SGHNT and CDR2 YYREEE (reference sequence). V lost 4 bases to trimming and J lost 4 bases, with 11 bases between them. The CDR3 covers 14 residues. CDR3 residues: CASSSPGGTGELFF. In DNA, the CDR3 is TGTGCCAGCAGCAGCCCCGGGGGCACCGGGGAGCTGTTTTTT. The full variable domain, rest sourced from reference TRBV5-4 and TRBJ2-2, is ETGVTQSPTHLIKTRGQQVTLRCSSQSGHNTVSWYQQALGQGPQFIFQYYREEENGRGNFPPRFSGLQFPNYSSELNVNALELDDSALYLCASSSPGGTGELFFGEGSRLTVL.

This clone has only one observation. V gene TRBV19 combines with J gene TRBJ2-1; 10 bases are a match to TRBD1. Germline V lookup: CDR1 LNHDA, CDR2 SQIVND (reference sequence). Germline trimming cut 1 base from V and 9 bases from J; bases unmatched to any gene: 6. This CDR3 has 15 amino acids. The CDR3 region is CASSIGDRGVIEQFF. In nucleotides, the CDR3 is TGTGCCAGTAGTATAGGGGACAGGGGAGTTATTGAGCAGTTCTTC.

V is TRBV19 and J is TRBJ1-4; perhaps TRBD1 as D (6 bases). The CDR3 sequence is 15 residues long. V lost 8 bases, J lost 5 bases, and 18 bases lay in between. CDR1 LNHDA and CDR2 SQIVND come from the germline V gene (reference sequence). The CDR3 region is CASLKGDTENEKLFF. The DNA for the CDR3 is TGTGCCAGTCTAAAAGGGGACACGGAGAATGAAAAACTGTTTTTT.

The chain uses TRBV19 and TRBJ2-3; perhaps TRBD2 as D (6 bases). The CDR3 sequence is 15 residues long. Germline V gives CDR1 LNHDA, CDR2 SQIVND (reference sequence). Trimming took off 6 bases at V and 3 bases at J, with 16 bases between the two ends. DNA for the CDR3: TGTGCCAGTAGCACGGGACGGACTACGACAGATACGCAGTATTTT. It is translated as CASSTGRTTTDTQYF. Based on the CDR3 plus reference TRBV19 and TRBJ2-3, the full variable domain is DGGITQSPKYLFRKEGQNVTLSCEQNLNHDAMYWYRQDPGQGLRLIYYSQIVNDFQKGDIAEGYSVSREKKESFPLTVTSAQKNPTAFYLCASSTGRTTTDTQYFGPGTRLTVL.

The gene calls are TRBV2 and TRBJ2-2, with 9 bases matching TRBD1. V was clipped by 6 bases and J by 4 bases; unmatched bases: 9. The CDR3 has 16 amino acids. CDR1 is SNHLY and CDR2 is FYNNEI in the germline V gene. CDR3 nucleotides: TGTGCCAGCAGAGATGGGACAGGGATGAGCACCGGGGAGCTGTTTTTT. Protein sequence: CASRDGTGMSTGELFF.

The V and J genes are TRBV24-1 and TRBJ2-2; no reliable D call. The CDR3 length is 21 residues. Germline lookup yields CDR1 KGHDR and CDR2 SFDVKD. Trimming took 1 base from V and 3 from J, leaving 26 bases between them. The CDR3 loop reads CATSDFPRFQPANGHTGELFF. The CDR3, as DNA: TGTGCCACCAGTGATTTCCCCAGGTTTCAACCCGCAAATGGCCACACCGGGGAGCTGTTTTTT.

The V call is TRBV5-1, the J call TRBJ2-2; 10 bases fit TRBD2. J lost 6 bases, V lost 4 bases, and 9 bases had no gene match. Germline-derived CDR1 and CDR2 are SGHRS and YFSETQ. This CDR3 region has 16 residues. The CDR3 spells CASSGAGGPFPGELFF. The CDR3 DNA reads TGCGCCAGCAGCGGAGCGGGAGGGCCCTTTCCCGGGGAGCTGTTTTTT. The variable domain in full, completed from reference TRBV5-1 and TRBJ2-2, reads KAGVTQTPRYLIKTRGQQVTLSCSPISGHRSVSWYQQTPGQGLQFLFEYFSETQRNKGNFPGRFSGRQFSNSRSEMNVSTLELGDSALYLCASSGAGGPFPGELFFGEGSRLTVL.

The genes are TRBV12-3 or TRBV12-4 and TRBJ1-2, with 7 bases matching TRBD1. The J segment lost 2 bases and the V segment lost 5 bases, leaving 2 bases of the junction unmatched. The CDR3 is 13 residues long. The CDR3 DNA follows: TGTGCCAGCAGTACACAGGGGAACTATGGCTACACCTTC. Protein product: CASSTQGNYGYTF.

This clone was recorded only once. The rearrangement links TRBV15 to TRBJ2-7; D ambiguous. The CDR3 contains 15 residues. Germline CDR1 is LNHNV and CDR2 is YYDKDF (reference sequence). V lost 0 bases, J lost 3 bases, and 12 bases lay in between. DNA for the CDR3: TGTGCCACCAGCAGAGATCGTCACAGCAACTACGAGCAGTACTTC. Residues: CATSRDRHSNYEQYF. Full variable domain (rest looked up from reference TRBV15 and TRBJ2-7): DAMVIQNPRYQVTQFGKPVTLSCSQTLNHNVMYWYQQKSSQAPKLLFHYYDKDFNNEADTPDNFQSRRPNTSFCFLDIRSPGLGDTAMYLCATSRDRHSNYEQYFGPGTRLTVT.

As regards this clone: The sample carries other DNA sequences with the same CDR3. This chain connects TRBV6-5 to TRBJ1-5; 9 bases agree with TRBD1. This CDR3 comprises 14 residues. V shed 6 bases and J 7 bases; nucleotides not matched to a gene: 7. CDR1 MNHEY and CDR2 SVGAGI come from the germline V gene. CDR3 protein: CASRPGQGYQPQHF. CDR3 bases: TGTGCCAGCAGGCCGGGACAGGGATACCAGCCCCAGCATTTT.

The chain joins TRBV27 to TRBJ1-2; TRBD1 matches at 7 bases. The germline V gene encodes CDR1 MNHEY and CDR2 SMNVEV (reference sequence). The CDR3 is made up of 14 amino acids. V lost 3 bases and J lost 2; bases outside the gene matches: 3. The CDR3 spells CASSFHRGNYGYTF. The CDR3 DNA follows: TGTGCCAGCAGTTTCCACAGGGGCAACTATGGCTACACCTTC.

The chain links TRBV7-9 to TRBJ1-2, with 9 nucleotides matching TRBD1. Looked up from germline, CDR1 is SEHNR and CDR2 is FQNEAQ (reference sequence). This CDR3 comprises 14 residues. With V trimmed by 3 bases and J by 8 bases, 7 bases remained unmatched. The CDR3 reads CASSLSGTGNGYTF. Here the CDR3 DNA reads TGTGCCAGCAGCTTGTCCGGGACAGGGAACGGCTACACCTTC. The variable domain in full, completed from reference TRBV7-9 and TRBJ1-2, reads DTGVSQNPRHKITKRGQNVTFRCDPISEHNRLYWYRQTLGQGPEFLTYFQNEAQLEKSRLLSDRFSAERPKGSFSTLEIQRTEQGDSAMYLCASSLSGTGNGYTFGSGTRLTVV.

The chain recombines TRBV10-2 with TRBJ1-2; TRBD1 matches 7 bases. The germline V gene has CDR1 WSHSY and CDR2 SAAADI. The CDR3 runs 16 residues. V was clipped by 3 bases and J by 4 bases; unmatched bases: 11. This CDR3 reads CASSEGRGSPLYGYTF. DNA of the CDR3: TGCGCCAGCAGTGAAGGCAGGGGGTCCCCCCTCTATGGCTACACCTTC.

The genes are TRBV4-3 and TRBJ2-1; 7 bases match TRBD2. The ends lost 0 bases at V and 6 bases at J; junction bases unmatched: 5. The CDR3 length is 15 residues. Germline CDR1 reads LGHNA; CDR2 reads YSLEER. The CDR3 here is CASSQDGSSGNEQFF. The CDR3 region has the DNA TGCGCCAGCAGCCAAGACGGATCTAGCGGCAATGAGCAGTTCTTC.

J is TRBJ2-3 and V is TRBV9, with 7 positions matching TRBD2. V shed 0 bases and J 0 bases; nucleotides not matched to a gene: 7. Germline V gene lookup returns CDR1 SGDLS and CDR2 YYNGEE. The CDR3 covers 17 residues. The CDR3 DNA follows: TGTGCCAGCAGCGTAGGTATACTAGCGCAAAGCACAGATACGCAGTATTTT. Translation: CASSVGILAQSTDTQYF.

This chain uses TRBV6-5 with TRBJ1-3; 9 nucleotides align to TRBD1. V dropped 6 bases and J dropped 1; count of bases not matched to a gene: 4. Germline V gene data show CDR1 as MNHEY and CDR2 as SVGAGI. The CDR3 runs to 15 residues. This chain's CDR3 is CASSRDRGSGNTIYF. Written as DNA, the CDR3 is TGTGCCAGCAGCCGAGACAGGGGGTCTGGAAACACCATATATTTT.

This clone was seen only a few times. The chain couples TRBV7-9 to TRBJ1-4, with D hard to call. The CDR3 length is 17 residues. V dropped 0 bases and J dropped 0 bases, with 11 bases sitting between them. Per germline, CDR1 SEHNR and CDR2 FQNEAQ (reference sequence). The DNA for the CDR3 is TGTGCCAGCAGCTTAGCGGGCAGGTTAACAACTAATGAAAAACTGTTTTTT. Encoded protein: CASSLAGRLTTNEKLFF.

V gene TRBV7-9 combines with J gene TRBJ2-7, with D possibly TRBD2 on 6 matching bases. The germline V and J ends were trimmed by 0 bases and 1 base, with 16 bases remaining between them. The CDR3 consists of 17 residues. The germline gives CDR1 SEHNR, CDR2 FQNEAQ (reference sequence). Here the CDR3 reads CASSLAPQLAKSYEQYF. The DNA of the CDR3 is TGTGCCAGCAGCTTAGCTCCCCAACTAGCCAAGTCCTACGAGCAGTACTTC.

The gene calls are TRBV11-2 and TRBJ2-2; maybe TRBD1 (5 bases). Germline V gene lookup returns CDR1 SGHAT and CDR2 FQNNGV. Trimming removed 9 bases from V and 5 bases from J, with 19 bases in between. There are 15 residues in the CDR3. CDR3 bases: TGTGCCAGTTCAAGCGTTGGGGCGGAAACCGGGGAGCTGTTTTTT. Translation: CASSSVGAETGELFF.

This chain joins TRBV6-5 and TRBJ2-2, with 10 bases lining up with TRBD2. This CDR3 contains 15 residues. The V gene end was trimmed by 6 bases and the J gene end by 6 bases; junction bases not matched to a gene: 7. Germline-derived CDR1 and CDR2 are MNHEY and SVGAGI. The CDR3 is CASRPRAGGAGELFF. The CDR3 DNA reads as TGTGCCAGCAGGCCGAGAGCGGGAGGGGCCGGGGAGCTGTTTTTT.